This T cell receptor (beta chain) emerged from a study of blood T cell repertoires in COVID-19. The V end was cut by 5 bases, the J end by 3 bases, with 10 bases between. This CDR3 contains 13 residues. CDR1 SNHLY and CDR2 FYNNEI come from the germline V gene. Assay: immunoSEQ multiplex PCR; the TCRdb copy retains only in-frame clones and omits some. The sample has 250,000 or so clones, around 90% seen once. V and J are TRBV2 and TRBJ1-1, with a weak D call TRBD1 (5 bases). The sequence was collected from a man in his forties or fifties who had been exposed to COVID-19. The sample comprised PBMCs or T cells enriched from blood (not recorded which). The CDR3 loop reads CASSITGDTEAFF. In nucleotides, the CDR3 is TGTGCCAGCAGTATCACAGGCGACACTGAAGCTTTCTTT.